This note documents a single TCR beta chain sequence. Study processing details: The assay estimated nucleated cells by amplifying reference gene primers. TCRdb keeps only in-frame clones here, not all; method: immunoSEQ multiplex PCR. V and J calls and clone size are given by that table; D and trimming were obtained from the DNA. The table has 300,000 or so clones, roughly 90% seen once; the top ten hold roughly 6.7%. After removal of 0 bases from V and 0 bases from J, the junction contained 1 base not matched to a gene. CDR3 size: 16 residues. Germline V gene lookup returns CDR1 MNHNY and CDR2 SVGAGI (reference sequence). This sample is part of a study of blood T cell repertoires in COVID-19. Study context: PBMCs, B-cell-depleted T cells, or T cells were the source of the cDNA or gDNA that made up the material.

The sequenced sample consisted of peripheral blood. This clonotype originated in a man between 18 and 29 years old who had recovered from COVID-19. This chain uses TRBV6-6 with TRBJ2-3, with 9 bases fitting TRBD2. Here the CDR3 DNA reads TGTGCCAGCAGTTACTCCCTAGCGGGAAGCACAGATACGCAGTATTTT. Encoded protein: CASSYSLAGSTDTQYF.